This record covers a single T cell receptor beta chain. The CDR3 spans 11 residues. Trimming removed 4 bases at V and 4 bases at J, with 5 bases between. Germline V gives CDR1 GTSNPN, CDR2 SVGIG (reference sequence). Individuals aged about 18 to 89 years were recruited from approximately 24 US areas. The sample belongs to a study of blood T cell repertoires in COVID-19. Study-level information: Acute and convalescent COVID-19 specimens originated in the United States, Italy and Spain. Nucleic acid was either cDNA or gDNA, and it came from T cells, B-cell-depleted T cells, or PBMCs.

TCRdb's copy holds only in-frame clones and misses some; the assay was immunoSEQ multiplex PCR. The sample contains about 260,000 clones, around 89% of which appear only once. Input material: PBMCs or T cells enriched from blood (not recorded which). This rearrangement joins TRBV30 to TRBJ2-1; D call uncertain. This clonotype was sampled from a woman aged 30 to 39 with acute COVID-19. The CDR3 spells CAWNLYNEQFF. CDR3 in DNA: TGTGCCTGGAACCTATACAATGAGCAGTTCTTC.